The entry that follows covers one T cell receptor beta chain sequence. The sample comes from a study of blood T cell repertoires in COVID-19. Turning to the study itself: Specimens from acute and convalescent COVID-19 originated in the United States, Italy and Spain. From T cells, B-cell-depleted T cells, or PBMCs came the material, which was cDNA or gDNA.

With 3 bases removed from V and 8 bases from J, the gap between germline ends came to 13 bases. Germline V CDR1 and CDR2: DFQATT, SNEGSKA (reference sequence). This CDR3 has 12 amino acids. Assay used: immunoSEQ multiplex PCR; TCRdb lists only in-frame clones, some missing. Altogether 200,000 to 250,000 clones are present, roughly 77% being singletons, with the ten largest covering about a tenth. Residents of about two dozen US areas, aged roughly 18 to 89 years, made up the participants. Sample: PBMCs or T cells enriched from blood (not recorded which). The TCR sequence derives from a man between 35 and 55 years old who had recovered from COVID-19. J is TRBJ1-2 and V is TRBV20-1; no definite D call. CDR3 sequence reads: CSASGRTGGYTF. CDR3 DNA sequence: TGCAGTGCTAGTGGGAGGACGGGAGGCTACACCTTC.